These 7 T cell receptor beta chains came from one sample sequenced in a study of cytomegalovirus exposure and HLA in healthy donors. Primers for the PCR totalled 60 Vbeta and 13 Jbeta. Some clones are missing from TCRdb's copy, which holds only in-frame ones; the method was immunoSEQ multiplex PCR. The table lists about 180,000 clones, around 77% of them singletons, with 2% to 2.5% in the top ten. The sequencing sample was made of PBMCs. All receptors derive from a man in his fifties or sixties in good health and CMV-seronegative.

This rearrangement joins TRBV7-3 to TRBJ1-1, with 8 positions matching TRBD1. CDR1 and CDR2 from the germline V gene are SGHTA and FQGTGA. Trimming at V came to 7 bases and at J to 1 base, leaving 5 bases not matched to a gene. The CDR3 consists of 14 residues. As DNA, the CDR3 is TGTGCCAGCAAACCGGGGACAGGGAACACTGAAGCTTTCTTT. This translates into CASKPGTGNTEAFF.

The chain uses TRBV12-5 and TRBJ1-1, with D possibly being TRBD1 (5 bases). The CDR3 runs 16 residues. The V and J ends lost 2 bases and 4 bases respectively, with 17 bases between them. The germline V gene encodes CDR1 LGHNT and CDR2 FRNRAP. The CDR3 sequence: CASGLPTPTDITEAFF. The CDR3 bases are TGTGCTAGTGGTTTGCCTACCCCGACAGATATCACTGAAGCTTTCTTT.

The table lists this clone with a count of one. CDR3 residues: CASSHGLAGPLGNEQFF. Written as DNA, the CDR3 is TGCGCCAGCAGCCATGGACTAGCGGGGCCCTTAGGCAATGAGCAGTTCTTC. This rearrangement joins TRBV4-1 to TRBJ2-1; 12 nucleotides agree with TRBD2. The germline gives CDR1 MGHRA, CDR2 YSYEKL. The CDR3 covers 17 residues. V shed 3 bases and J 6 bases; nucleotides not matched to a gene: 9.

This clone was seen more than once but under ten times. The rearrangement links TRBV5-1 to TRBJ1-3, with D maybe TRBD1 (5 bases). V lost 0 bases and J lost 0, with 10 bases in between. Germline CDR1 SGHRS, CDR2 YFSETQ. There are 16 residues in the CDR3. The CDR3 reads CASSLDRSNSGNTIYF. CDR3 in DNA: TGCGCCAGCAGCTTGGACAGGTCCAACTCTGGAAACACCATATATTTT.

The V call is TRBV10-3, the J call TRBJ2-5; 12 bases align to TRBD1. The CDR3 length is 15 residues. Germline lookup yields CDR1 ENHRY and CDR2 SYGVKD. The J segment lost 1 base and the V segment lost 6 bases, leaving 3 bases of the junction unmatched. CDR3: CAISRDRGLQETQYF. CDR3 sequence (DNA): TGTGCCATCAGCCGGGACAGGGGGCTCCAAGAGACCCAGTACTTC.

The gene calls are TRBV7-8 and TRBJ2-2, with 15 positions matching TRBD2. The junction had 8 bases not matched to a gene; V was cut back by 5 bases and J by 4 bases. The germline V gene has CDR1 SGHVS and CDR2 FQNEAQ. The CDR3 has 18 amino acids. CDR3 sequence: CASSPGLAGGLSTGELFF. The CDR3 coding sequence is TGTGCCAGCAGCCCCGGACTAGCGGGGGGGCTGAGCACCGGGGAGCTGTTTTTT.

The chain combines TRBV14 with TRBJ1-1; D unresolved. Germline assignment: CDR1 SGHDN and CDR2 FVKESK. Trimming removed 3 bases from V and 11 bases from J, with 13 bases in between. The CDR3 consists of 12 residues. This CDR3 is CASSQVPLRAFF. CDR3 nucleotide sequence: TGTGCCAGCAGCCAGGTGCCCCTGAGGGCTTTCTTT.